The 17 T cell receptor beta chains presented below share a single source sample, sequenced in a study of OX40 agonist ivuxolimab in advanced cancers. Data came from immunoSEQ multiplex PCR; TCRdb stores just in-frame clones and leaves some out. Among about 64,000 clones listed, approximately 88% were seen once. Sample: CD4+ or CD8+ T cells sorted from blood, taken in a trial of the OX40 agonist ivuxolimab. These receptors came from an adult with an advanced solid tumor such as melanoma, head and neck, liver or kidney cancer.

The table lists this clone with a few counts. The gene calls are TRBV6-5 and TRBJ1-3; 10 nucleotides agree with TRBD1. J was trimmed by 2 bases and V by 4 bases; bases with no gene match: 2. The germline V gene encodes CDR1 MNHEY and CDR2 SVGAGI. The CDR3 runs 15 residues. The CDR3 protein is CASSLGQGTGNTIYF. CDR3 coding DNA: TGTGCCAGCAGTTTGGGACAGGGGACTGGAAACACCATATATTTT.

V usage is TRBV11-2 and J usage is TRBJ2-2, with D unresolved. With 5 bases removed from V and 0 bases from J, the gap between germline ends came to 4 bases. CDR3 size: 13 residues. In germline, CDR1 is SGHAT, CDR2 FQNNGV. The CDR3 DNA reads TGTGCCAGCAGCCCGACGAACACCGGGGAGCTGTTTTTT. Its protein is CASSPTNTGELFF.

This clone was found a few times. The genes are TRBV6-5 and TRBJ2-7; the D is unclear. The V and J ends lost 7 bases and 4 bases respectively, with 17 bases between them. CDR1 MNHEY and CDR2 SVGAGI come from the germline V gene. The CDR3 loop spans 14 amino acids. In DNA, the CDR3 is TGTGCCAGCACCACCTCCAGGCAGAGATACGAGCAGTACTTC. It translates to CASTTSRQRYEQYF.

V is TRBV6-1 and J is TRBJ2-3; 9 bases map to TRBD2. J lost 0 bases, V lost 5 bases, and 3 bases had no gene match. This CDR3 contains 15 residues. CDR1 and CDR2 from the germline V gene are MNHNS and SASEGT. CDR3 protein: CASSLTSGSTDTQYF. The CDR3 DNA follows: TGTGCCAGCAGTCTTACTAGCGGGAGCACAGATACGCAGTATTTT.

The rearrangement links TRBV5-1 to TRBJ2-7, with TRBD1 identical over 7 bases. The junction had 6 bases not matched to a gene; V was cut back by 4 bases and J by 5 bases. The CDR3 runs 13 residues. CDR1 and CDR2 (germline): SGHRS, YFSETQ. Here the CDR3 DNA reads TGCGCCAGCAGCGAGACAGGGCTCAACGAGCAGTACTTC. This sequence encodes CASSETGLNEQYF.

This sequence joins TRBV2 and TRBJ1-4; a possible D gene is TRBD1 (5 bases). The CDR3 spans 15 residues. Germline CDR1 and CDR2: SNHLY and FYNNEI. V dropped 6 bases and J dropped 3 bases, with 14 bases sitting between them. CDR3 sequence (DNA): TGTGCCAGCAGAACGGGAGGGGCCGCTAATGAAAAACTGTTTTTT. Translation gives CASRTGGAANEKLFF.

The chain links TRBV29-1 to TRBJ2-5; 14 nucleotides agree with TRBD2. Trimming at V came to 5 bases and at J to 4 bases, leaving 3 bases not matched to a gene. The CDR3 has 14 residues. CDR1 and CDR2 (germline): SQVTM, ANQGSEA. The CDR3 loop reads CSVLGLAGAETQYF. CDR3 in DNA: TGCAGCGTTTTGGGACTAGCGGGAGCAGAGACCCAGTACTTC.

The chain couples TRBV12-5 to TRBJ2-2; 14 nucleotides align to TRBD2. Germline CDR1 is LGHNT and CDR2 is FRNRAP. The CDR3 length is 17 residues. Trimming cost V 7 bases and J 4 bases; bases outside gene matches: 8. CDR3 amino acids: CASAQGLAGAGTGELFF. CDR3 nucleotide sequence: TGTGCTAGTGCCCAGGGACTAGCGGGAGCGGGCACCGGGGAGCTGTTTTTT. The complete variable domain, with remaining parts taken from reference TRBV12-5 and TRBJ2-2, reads DARVTQTPRHKVTEMGQEVTMRCQPILGHNTVFWYRQTMMQGLELLAYFRNRAPLDDSGMPKDRFSAEMPDATLATLKIQPSEPRDSAVYFCASAQGLAGAGTGELFFGEGSRLTVL.

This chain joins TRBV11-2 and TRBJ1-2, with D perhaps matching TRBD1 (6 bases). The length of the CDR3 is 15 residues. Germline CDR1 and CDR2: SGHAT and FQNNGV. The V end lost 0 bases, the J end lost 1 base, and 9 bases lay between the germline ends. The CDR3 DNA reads TGTGCCAGCAGCTTAGAGGGGGCTCTTAACTATGGCTACACCTTC. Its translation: CASSLEGALNYGYTF.

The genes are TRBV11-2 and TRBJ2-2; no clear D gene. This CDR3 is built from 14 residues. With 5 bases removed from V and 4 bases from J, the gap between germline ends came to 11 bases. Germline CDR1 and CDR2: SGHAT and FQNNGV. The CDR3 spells CASSPDALTGELFF. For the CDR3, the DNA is TGTGCCAGCAGCCCGGACGCTCTCACCGGGGAGCTGTTTTTT.

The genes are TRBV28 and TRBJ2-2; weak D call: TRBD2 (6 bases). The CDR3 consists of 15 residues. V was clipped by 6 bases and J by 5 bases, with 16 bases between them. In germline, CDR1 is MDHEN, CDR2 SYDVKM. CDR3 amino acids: CASRSGTPRTGELFF. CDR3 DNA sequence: TGTGCCAGCAGATCGGGGACTCCGCGGACCGGGGAGCTGTTTTTT. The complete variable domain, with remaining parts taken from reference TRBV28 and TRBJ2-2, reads DVKVTQSSRYLVKRTGEKVFLECVQDMDHENMFWYRQDPGLGLRLIYFSYDVKMKEKGDIPEGYSVSREKKERFSLILESASTNQTSMYLCASRSGTPRTGELFFGEGSRLTVL.

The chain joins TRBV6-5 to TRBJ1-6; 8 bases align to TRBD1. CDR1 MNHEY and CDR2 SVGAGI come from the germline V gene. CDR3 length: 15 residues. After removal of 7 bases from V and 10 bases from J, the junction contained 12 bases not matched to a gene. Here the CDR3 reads CASTLTTGVHSPLHF. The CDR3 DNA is TGTGCCAGCACTCTCACGACAGGGGTACACTCACCCCTCCACTTT.

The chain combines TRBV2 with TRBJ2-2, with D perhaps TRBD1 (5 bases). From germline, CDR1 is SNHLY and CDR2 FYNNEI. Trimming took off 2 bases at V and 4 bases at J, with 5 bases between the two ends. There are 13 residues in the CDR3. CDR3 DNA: TGTGCCAGCAGTGAACAGGGCACCGGGGAGCTGTTTTTT. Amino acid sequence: CASSEQGTGELFF.

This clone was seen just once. CDR3 in amino acids: CASSPDRESTEQFF. The CDR3 DNA reads TGCGCCAGCAGCCCGGACAGGGAATCAACTGAGCAGTTCTTC. The gene calls are TRBV5-1 and TRBJ2-1; TRBD1 matches 8 bases. CDR3 length equals 14 residues. J lost 9 bases, V lost 4 bases, and 9 bases had no gene match. Germline-derived CDR1 and CDR2 are SGHRS and YFSETQ. The full variable domain, with the rest looked up from reference TRBV5-1 and TRBJ2-1, is KAGVTQTPRYLIKTRGQQVTLSCSPISGHRSVSWYQQTPGQGLQFLFEYFSETQRNKGNFPGRFSGRQFSNSRSEMNVSTLELGDSALYLCASSPDRESTEQFFGPGTRLTVL.

The CDR3 loop reads CASSPPSLARAGELFF. CDR3 in DNA: TGTGCCAGCTCACCACCTTCGCTAGCCAGGGCCGGGGAGCTGTTTTTT. The chain couples TRBV18 to TRBJ2-2; D may match TRBD1 or TRBD2 (5 bases each). Germline values: CDR1 KGHSH, CDR2 LQKENI. The CDR3 consists of 16 residues. V shed 0 bases and J shed 6 bases, with 14 bases lying between them.

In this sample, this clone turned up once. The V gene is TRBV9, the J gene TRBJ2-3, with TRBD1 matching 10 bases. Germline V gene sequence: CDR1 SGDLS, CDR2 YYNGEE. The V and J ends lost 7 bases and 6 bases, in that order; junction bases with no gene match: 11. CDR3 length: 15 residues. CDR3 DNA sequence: TGTGCCAGCGCCAATCCCGGGACAGGGGCCGATACGCAGTATTTT. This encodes CASANPGTGADTQYF.

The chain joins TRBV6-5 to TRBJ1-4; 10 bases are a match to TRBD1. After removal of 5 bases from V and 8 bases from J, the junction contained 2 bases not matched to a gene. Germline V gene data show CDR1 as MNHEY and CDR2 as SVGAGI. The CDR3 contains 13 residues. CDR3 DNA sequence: TGTGCCAGCAGTATGACAGGGGGCGAAAAACTGTTTTTT. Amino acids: CASSMTGGEKLFF.